This T cell receptor beta chain was sequenced in a study of blood T cell repertoires in COVID-19. Overall study: From T cells, B-cell-depleted T cells, or PBMCs came the material, which was cDNA or gDNA.

CDR1 is ENHRY, CDR2 SYGVKD, per germline. The ends lost 0 bases at V and 9 bases at J; junction bases unmatched: 22. There are 22 residues in the CDR3. Only in-frame clones appear in the TCRdb table, and some are missing; sequencing was by immunoSEQ multiplex PCR. Here the sample spans about 210,000 clones, around 80% being singletons. The sequence was obtained from a man aged 50-60 years with active or convalescent COVID-19. The sample comprised peripheral blood. The chain employs TRBV10-3 and TRBJ2-1, with 14 bases identical to TRBD2. CDR3: CAISESNRGLGTSGRVRGEQFF. CDR3 DNA: TGTGCCATCAGTGAGTCGAATAGGGGTCTGGGGACTAGCGGGAGAGTTCGTGGTGAGCAGTTCTTC.